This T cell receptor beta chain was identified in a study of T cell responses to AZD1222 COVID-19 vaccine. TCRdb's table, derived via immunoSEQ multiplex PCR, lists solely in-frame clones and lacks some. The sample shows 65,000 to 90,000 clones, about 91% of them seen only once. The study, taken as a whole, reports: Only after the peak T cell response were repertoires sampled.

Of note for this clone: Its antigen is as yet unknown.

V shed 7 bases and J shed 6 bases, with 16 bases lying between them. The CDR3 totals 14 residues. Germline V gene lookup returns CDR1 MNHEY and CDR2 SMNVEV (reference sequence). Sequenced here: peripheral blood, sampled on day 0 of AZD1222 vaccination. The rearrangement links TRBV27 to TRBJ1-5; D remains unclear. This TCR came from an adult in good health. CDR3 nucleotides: TGTGCCAGCAAGTTAGGTGGGTTGGGTCAGCCCCAGCATTTT. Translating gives CASKLGGLGQPQHF.